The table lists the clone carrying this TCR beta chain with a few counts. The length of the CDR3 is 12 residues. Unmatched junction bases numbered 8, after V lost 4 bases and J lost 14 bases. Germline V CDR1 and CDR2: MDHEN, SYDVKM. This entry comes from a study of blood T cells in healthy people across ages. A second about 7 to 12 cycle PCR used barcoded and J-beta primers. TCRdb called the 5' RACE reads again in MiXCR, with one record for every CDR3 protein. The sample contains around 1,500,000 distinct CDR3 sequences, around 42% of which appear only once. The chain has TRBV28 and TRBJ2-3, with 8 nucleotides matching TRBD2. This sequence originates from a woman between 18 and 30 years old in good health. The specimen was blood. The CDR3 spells CASSSGLGDRYF. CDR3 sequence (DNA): TGTGCCAGCAGTTCGGGACTAGGAGATCGGTATTTT.